These T cell receptor beta chains were read from a single sample in a study of cytomegalovirus exposure and HLA in healthy donors. TCRdb's copy holds only in-frame clones and misses some; the assay was immunoSEQ multiplex PCR. Among around 130,000 clones, 60% to 85% were seen once, and the ten largest hold around 0.92%. The sample comprised PBMCs. These receptors came from a human donor in good health. Each CDR3 is given with its conserved first and last residue. D genes are given only for firm matches. Clone sizes are given selectively: once, few, many, or a class where the clone is expanded.

d_call: TRBD1
j_call: TRBJ1-2
v_call: TRBV6-6
clone_size: few
cdr3_aa: CASRGTGENYGYTF
cdr3_nt: TGTGCCAGCAGGGGGACAGGGGAGAACTATGGCTACACCTTC

d_call: .
j_call: TRBJ1-6
v_call: TRBV5-5
clone_size: .
cdr3_aa: CASSQARQDNSPLHF
cdr3_nt: TGTGCCAGCAGCCAAGCCCGACAAGATAATTCACCCCTCCACTTT

d_call: .
j_call: TRBJ2-5
v_call: TRBV6-6
clone_size: .
cdr3_aa: CASSSDTKRFLLDF
cdr3_nt: TGTGCCAGCAGTTCGGACACAAAAAGGTTTCTTCTAGACTTC

d_call: .
j_call: TRBJ2-5
v_call: TRBV5-4
clone_size: few
cdr3_aa: CASSLSGAEETQYF
cdr3_nt: TGTGCCAGCAGCTTGTCAGGGGCGGAAGAGACCCAGTACTTC

d_call: TRBD2
j_call: TRBJ2-1
v_call: TRBV28
clone_size: .
cdr3_aa: CASSLWQAGQLEQFF
cdr3_nt: TGTGCCAGCAGTTTATGGCAAGCGGGGCAACTTGAGCAGTTCTTC

d_call: .
j_call: TRBJ1-2
v_call: TRBV5-1
clone_size: .
cdr3_aa: CASSADPTGYGYTF
cdr3_nt: TGCGCCAGCAGTGCCGACCCGACAGGCTATGGCTACACCTTC

d_call: .
j_call: TRBJ1-1
v_call: TRBV2
clone_size: .
cdr3_aa: CASSFSTEGTEAFF
cdr3_nt: TGTGCCAGCAGTTTTAGCACAGAGGGTACTGAAGCTTTCTTT

d_call: .
j_call: TRBJ1-1
v_call: TRBV9
clone_size: few
cdr3_aa: CASSVVLGATEAFF
cdr3_nt: TGTGCCAGCAGCGTAGTTTTGGGGGCCACTGAAGCTTTCTTT

d_call: TRBD1
j_call: TRBJ1-4
v_call: TRBV7-9
clone_size: .
cdr3_aa: CASSLQRRGRGFGNEKLFF
cdr3_nt: TGTGCCAGCAGCTTACAGCGCCGGGGCAGGGGGTTCGGTAATGAAAAACTGTTTTTT

d_call: .
j_call: TRBJ2-7
v_call: TRBV6-6
clone_size: few
cdr3_aa: CASGGGNYEQYF
cdr3_nt: TGTGCCAGCGGTGGGGGGAACTACGAGCAGTACTTC

d_call: .
j_call: TRBJ1-1
v_call: TRBV6-1
clone_size: few
cdr3_aa: CASSDPLGGRKAFF
cdr3_nt: TGTGCCAGCAGTGATCCCCTCGGGGGGAGAAAAGCTTTCTTT

d_call: TRBD1
j_call: TRBJ2-7
v_call: TRBV5-1
clone_size: .
cdr3_aa: CASSIYVGTEASYEQYF
cdr3_nt: TGCGCCAGCAGCATCTACGTCGGGACAGAAGCCTCCTACGAGCAGTACTTC

d_call: .
j_call: TRBJ1-5
v_call: TRBV6-5
clone_size: .
cdr3_aa: CASSYSAGVSNQPQHF
cdr3_nt: TGTGCCAGCAGTTACTCTGCGGGGGTCTCCAATCAGCCCCAGCATTTT

d_call: TRBD1
j_call: TRBJ2-7
v_call: TRBV29-1
clone_size: .
cdr3_aa: CSVRTKPGQGSHEQYF
cdr3_nt: TGCAGCGTTCGTACCAAACCGGGACAGGGATCCCACGAGCAGTACTTC

d_call: .
j_call: TRBJ2-3
v_call: TRBV27
clone_size: .
cdr3_aa: CASSSPRDFPDTQYF
cdr3_nt: TGTGCCAGCAGTTCCCCTAGGGACTTCCCAGATACGCAGTATTTT

d_call: .
j_call: TRBJ2-7
v_call: TRBV7-9
clone_size: .
cdr3_aa: CASRSGEDYEQYF
cdr3_nt: TGTGCCAGCAGATCCGGAGAGGACTACGAGCAGTACTTC

d_call: .
j_call: TRBJ2-7
v_call: TRBV28
clone_size: .
cdr3_aa: CASNRDSYEQYF
cdr3_nt: TGTGCCAGCAACCGCGACAGCTACGAGCAGTACTTC

d_call: TRBD2
j_call: TRBJ2-1
v_call: TRBV29-1
clone_size: .
cdr3_aa: CSFSGGSGGLYNEQFF
cdr3_nt: TGCAGCTTCTCCGGGGGGAGCGGGGGCCTGTACAATGAGCAGTTCTTC